This note documents a single T cell receptor beta chain sequence. Its antigen is as yet unknown. CDR1 and CDR2 (germline): SGHTA, FQGNSA. The V end lost 4 bases, the J end lost 4 bases, and 16 bases lay between the germline ends. The CDR3 totals 15 residues. The data originate from a study of cytomegalovirus exposure and HLA in healthy donors. Overall study findings and caveats: Later on, an analysis tied 15,000 or so TCR beta sequences to HLA alleles at 0.05 false discovery rate.

The PCR employed 60 Vbeta primers together with 13 Jbeta primers. Here immunoSEQ multiplex PCR was the method, and the copy in TCRdb shows in-frame clones only, minus some. The sample shows 150,000 to 200,000 clones, over 65% of them seen only once. Sequencing was done on a sample of PBMCs. This TCR came from a man aged 18 to 30 in good health and CMV-seropositive. J is TRBJ1-2 and V is TRBV7-2, with D possibly being TRBD1 (5 bases). For the CDR3, the DNA is TGTGCCAGCAGCTCGCAGGGCAGGGTTCTCTATGGCTACACCTTC. Residues: CASSSQGRVLYGYTF.